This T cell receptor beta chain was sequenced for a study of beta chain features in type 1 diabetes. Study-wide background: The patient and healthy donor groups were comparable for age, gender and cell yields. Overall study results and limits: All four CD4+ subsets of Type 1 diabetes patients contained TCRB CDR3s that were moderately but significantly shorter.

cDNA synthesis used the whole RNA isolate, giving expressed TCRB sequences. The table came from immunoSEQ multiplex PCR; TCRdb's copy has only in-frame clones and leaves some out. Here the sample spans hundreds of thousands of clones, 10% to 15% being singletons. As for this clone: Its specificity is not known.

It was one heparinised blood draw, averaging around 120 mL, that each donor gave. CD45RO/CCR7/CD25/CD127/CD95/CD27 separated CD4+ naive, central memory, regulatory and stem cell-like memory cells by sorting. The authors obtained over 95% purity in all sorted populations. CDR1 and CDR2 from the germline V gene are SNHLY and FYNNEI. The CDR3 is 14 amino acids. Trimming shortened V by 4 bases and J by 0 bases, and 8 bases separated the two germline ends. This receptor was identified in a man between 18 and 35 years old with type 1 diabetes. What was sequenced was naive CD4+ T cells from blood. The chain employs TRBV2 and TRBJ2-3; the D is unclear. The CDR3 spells CASSVRRSTDTQYF. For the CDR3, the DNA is TGTGCCAGCAGTGTCCGGCGGAGCACAGATACGCAGTATTTT.